Shown below are 17 T cell receptor beta chains from a single sample sequenced in a study of resident and recirculating memory T cells in vitiligo. The assay was immunoSEQ multiplex PCR, and TCRdb's table has in-frame clones only and misses some. In the table there are tens of thousands of clones, 92% of which are singletons. Sequences were obtained from blood. Receptors originate from a male donor with vitiligo.

The chain uses TRBV5-1 and TRBJ2-3; possibly TRBD2 for D (6 bases). V gave up 5 bases and J gave up 1 base, with 11 bases separating them. Germline CDR1 is SGHRS and CDR2 is YFSETQ. This CDR3 is 14 amino acids long. CDR3 sequence (DNA): TGCGCCAGCAGAGCGCCGGGGGGCACAGATACGCAGTATTTT. This sequence encodes CASRAPGGTDTQYF.

The gene calls are TRBV11-3 and TRBJ2-1; D unresolved. This CDR3 has 15 residues. From germline, CDR1 is SGHNT and CDR2 YENEEA. The V gene lost 4 bases and the J gene lost 0 bases, with 10 bases spanning the gap. The CDR3 coding sequence is TGTGCCAGCAGCTCTTGGGCCGGCTCCTACAATGAGCAGTTCTTC. Its protein product is CASSSWAGSYNEQFF. Together with reference TRBV11-3 and TRBJ2-1, the CDR3 gives the full variable domain: EAGVVQSPRYKIIEKKQPVAFWCNPISGHNTLYWYLQNLGQGPELLIRYENEEAVDDSQLPKDRFSAERLKGVDSTLKIQPAELGDSAVYLCASSSWAGSYNEQFFGPGTRLTVL.

This chain uses TRBV6-4 with TRBJ2-2, with D perhaps TRBD2 (5 bases). The V end was cut by 5 bases, the J end by 3 bases, with 10 bases between. The germline gives CDR1 MRHNA, CDR2 SNTAGT. This CDR3 contains 14 residues. DNA of the CDR3: TGTGCCAGCAGTCGTGAGGGCGACACCGGGGAGCTGTTTTTT. This codes for CASSREGDTGELFF.

A few counts support this clone. V is TRBV5-5 and J is TRBJ2-3, with 7 nucleotides matching TRBD2. The CDR3 spans 16 residues. The V gene end was trimmed by 2 bases and the J gene end by 4 bases; junction bases not matched to a gene: 10. Per the germline V gene, CDR1 is SGHKS and CDR2 is YYEKEE (reference sequence). CDR3 region: CASSFGAMGRADTQYF. In DNA, the CDR3 is TGTGCCAGCAGCTTTGGTGCGATGGGGAGGGCAGATACGCAGTATTTT.

DNA for the CDR3: TGTGCCAGCAACCGGGGAGCGGGAGCCACCGGGGAGCTGTTTTTT. Residues: CASNRGAGATGELFF. This sequence joins TRBV28 and TRBJ2-2; 8 bases match TRBD2. Losses at the gene ends were 7 bases for V and 4 bases for J; bases not matched to a gene: 8. CDR1 and CDR2 (germline): MDHEN, SYDVKM. CDR3 length equals 15 residues.

The chain links TRBV2 to TRBJ1-1, with D possibly being TRBD1 (5 bases). Germline CDR1 SNHLY, CDR2 FYNNEI. The V and J ends lost 6 bases and 0 bases respectively, with 11 bases between them. The CDR3 runs to 14 residues. The CDR3 spells CASRLQDMNTEAFF. DNA of the CDR3: TGTGCCAGCAGGTTACAGGATATGAACACTGAAGCTTTCTTT.

V gene TRBV30 combines with J gene TRBJ1-3, with D perhaps matching TRBD1 (6 bases). V shed 2 bases and J shed 6 bases, with 11 bases lying between them. Germline CDR1 is GTSNPN and CDR2 is SVGIG (reference sequence). This CDR3 is built from 13 residues. The CDR3: CAWSKGGLNTIYF. CDR3 sequence (DNA): TGTGCCTGGAGTAAGGGGGGGCTAAACACCATATATTTT. Full variable domain (missing parts from reference TRBV30 and TRBJ1-3): SQTIHQWPATLVQPVGSPLSLECTVEGTSNPNLYWYRQAAGRGLQLLFYSVGIGQISSEVPQNLSASRPQDRQFILSSKKLLLSDSGFYLCAWSKGGLNTIYFGEGSWLTVV.

The chain links TRBV6-6 to TRBJ1-1; D not certain. The V end was cut by 4 bases, the J end by 5 bases, with 11 bases between. This CDR3 has 13 residues. Germline V gene sequence: CDR1 MNHNY, CDR2 SVGAGI (reference sequence). The CDR3 nucleotides are TGTGCCAGCAGTTCTTATTCAGATACTGAAGCTTTCTTT. It is translated as CASSSYSDTEAFF.

The chain combines TRBV9 with TRBJ2-3; weak D call: TRBD1 (6 bases). Germline V gene data show CDR1 as SGDLS and CDR2 as YYNGEE. CDR3 size: 15 residues. V lost 0 bases and J 3 bases, leaving 11 bases between the germline ends. In nucleotides, the CDR3 is TGTGCCAGCAGCGTAGAGGGCAGGGGTACAGATACGCAGTATTTT. Its protein product is CASSVEGRGTDTQYF.

V is TRBV30 and J is TRBJ2-2; 12 positions agree with TRBD2. Looked up from germline, CDR1 is GTSNPN and CDR2 is SVGIG (reference sequence). This CDR3 region has 16 residues. V trimming: 7 bases; J trimming: 5 bases; junction bases outside the gene matches: 11. The CDR3, as DNA: TGTGCCTCGCCTGCTAGCGGGAGGGAGGGGACCGGGGAGCTGTTTTTT. Its translation is CASPASGREGTGELFF.

This chain joins TRBV5-1 and TRBJ1-5; 9 nucleotides line up with TRBD1. V lost 4 bases to trimming and J lost 2 bases; unmatched junction nucleotides: 4. Germline CDR1 and CDR2: SGHRS and YFSETQ. The CDR3 runs 15 residues. The CDR3 reads CASSPGQGGNQPQHF. As DNA, the CDR3 is TGCGCCAGCAGCCCGGGACAGGGCGGCAATCAGCCCCAGCATTTT.

The chain carries TRBV28 and TRBJ1-2; weak D call: TRBD1 (6 bases). The CDR3 consists of 16 residues. Germline V gene data show CDR1 as MDHEN and CDR2 as SYDVKM. V was pared by 3 bases and J by 3 bases, with 17 bases between. CDR3 sequence (DNA): TGTGCCAGCAGTTTTAGGGCAGGGGCCCTAGACTATGGCTACACCTTC. It encodes CASSFRAGALDYGYTF.

The chain uses TRBV4-2 and TRBJ2-7, with 9 bases fitting TRBD2. Germline trimming cut 1 base from V and 1 base from J; bases unmatched to any gene: 2. CDR3 length: 15 amino acids. Germline lookup yields CDR1 LGHNA and CDR2 YNFKEQ. CDR3 amino acids: CASSQGLAGSYEQYF. CDR3 in DNA: TGTGCCAGCAGCCAAGGGCTAGCGGGGTCCTACGAGCAGTACTTC.

This chain connects TRBV28 to TRBJ2-5; 7 nucleotides agree with TRBD1. CDR1 is MDHEN and CDR2 is SYDVKM in the germline V gene. The J segment lost 6 bases and the V segment lost 5 bases, leaving 12 bases of the junction unmatched. The CDR3 has 15 amino acids. CDR3 DNA sequence: TGTGCCAGCAGTCAATCCGACAGGGTGACGAAGACCCAGTACTTC. Its translation: CASSQSDRVTKTQYF.

The J gene is TRBJ2-5, the V gene TRBV27; D perhaps matches TRBD2 (6 bases). CDR3 length equals 15 residues. The germline V and J ends were trimmed by 2 bases and 4 bases, with 14 bases remaining between them. Germline V CDR1 and CDR2: MNHEY, SMNVEV (reference sequence). DNA of the CDR3: TGTGCCAGCAGTTTAATTGGCCGAGCGGGAGAGACCCAGTACTTC. This gives the protein CASSLIGRAGETQYF.

The chain joins TRBV28 to TRBJ1-2, with D maybe TRBD1 (5 bases). The germline gives CDR1 MDHEN, CDR2 SYDVKM. The length of the CDR3 is 13 residues. V lost 2 bases and J lost 11, with 15 bases in between. This CDR3 is CASSLGAEFAYTF. The CDR3 DNA is TGTGCCAGCAGTTTAGGGGCAGAGTTCGCGTACACCTTC.

The table lists this clone with a count of one. The chain links TRBV7-7 to TRBJ2-6; tentative D call: TRBD1 (7 bases). V dropped 7 bases and J dropped 1 base, with 20 bases sitting between them. From germline, CDR1 is SSHAT and CDR2 FNYEAQ (reference sequence). The CDR3 has 18 amino acids. The CDR3 DNA reads as TGTGCCAGCAACCCGGCGGGGACAGCCTATTCTGGGGCCAACGTCCTGACTTTC. The encoded protein is CASNPAGTAYSGANVLTF.